The T cell receptor beta chain under discussion was sequenced for a study of T cell responses to AZD1222 COVID-19 vaccine. Repertoires were generated with immunoSEQ multiplex PCR, while TCRdb's copy carries only in-frame clones and drops some. The sample contains more than 100,000 clones, 88% of which appear only once. On this clone itself: Its antigen is currently unknown.

Whole-study findings and limits: Clonal diversity may have been underestimated in mostly white British donors. Nearly half of spike-specific TCRs reportedly go after variant regions that carry no mutations.

The CDR3 has 15 amino acids. Trimming at V came to 7 bases and at J to 0 bases, leaving 11 bases not matched to a gene. Germline CDR1 is GTSNPN and CDR2 is SVGIG (reference sequence). Sequenced material: peripheral blood, taken on day 0 of AZD1222 vaccination. The TCR was taken from an adult in good health. The rearrangement joins TRBV30 to TRBJ2-7; the match to TRBD2 covers 8 bases. The CDR3 sequence: CASRGSGNPSYEQYF. The CDR3, as DNA: TGTGCCTCGAGGGGTAGCGGGAACCCCTCCTACGAGCAGTACTTC.